The 9 T cell receptor beta chains reported below all come from one sample, sequenced in a study of long-term antiretroviral therapy in people with HIV. The run of the v3.0 immunoSEQ assay was at survey level. Generated by immunoSEQ multiplex PCR, the TCRdb table keeps only in-frame clones and is missing some. The sample consists of tens of thousands of clones, roughly 80% of them appearing once. The starting material was unsorted PBMCs, obtained 2.9 years after starting antiretroviral therapy. These receptors originate from a woman in her 30s with HIV.

This rearrangement joins TRBV14 to TRBJ2-6, with D uncertain. Trimming left V 1 base short and J 3 bases short, with 7 bases between. Germline V gives CDR1 SGHDN, CDR2 FVKESK. The CDR3 consists of 15 residues. The chain's CDR3 is CASSQVLFGANVLTF. DNA for the CDR3: TGTGCCAGCAGCCAAGTATTGTTTGGGGCCAACGTCCTGACTTTC.

The chain joins TRBV4-1 to TRBJ1-2, with D possibly matching TRBD1 (5 bases). The CDR3 consists of 13 residues. V was cut by 1 base and J by 2 bases, with 5 bases left in between. Germline CDR1 reads MGHRA; CDR2 reads YSYEKL. CDR3 in amino acids: CASSQGGNYGYTF. The CDR3 DNA is TGCGCCAGCAGCCAAGGGGGGAACTATGGCTACACCTTC.

The V call is TRBV10-2, the J call TRBJ2-2; TRBD2 agrees at 12 bases. With V trimmed by 3 bases and J by 7 bases, 3 bases remained unmatched. The CDR3 contains 15 residues. Germline lookup yields CDR1 WSHSY and CDR2 SAAADI. CDR3 bases: TGCGCCAGCAGTGATCTAGCGGGGGGGGGCGGGGAGCTGTTTTTT. Protein: CASSDLAGGGGELFF.

V and J are TRBV7-3 and TRBJ2-3; tentatively, D is TRBD2 (6 bases). The CDR3 covers 16 residues. Germline lookup yields CDR1 SGHTA and CDR2 FQGTGA. V was pared by 5 bases and J by 0 bases, with 15 bases between. Here the CDR3 DNA reads TGTGCCAGCAGCCCTCTTGGTAGCGGTAGCACAGATACGCAGTATTTT. This translates into CASSPLGSGSTDTQYF.

The CDR3, as DNA: TGTGCCAGCGAGAGAAAAGGGACTAGTCGGGAGACCCAGTACTTC. Its protein is CASERKGTSRETQYF. The J gene is TRBJ2-5, the V gene TRBV6-4; 8 positions match TRBD2. The CDR3 spans 15 residues. After removal of 8 bases from V and 5 bases from J, the junction contained 13 bases not matched to a gene. CDR1 and CDR2 (germline): MRHNA, SNTAGT.

The V and J genes are TRBV7-8 and TRBJ2-5; D remains ambiguous. Trimming left V 5 bases short and J 5 bases short, with 9 bases between. Germline-derived CDR1 and CDR2 are SGHVS and FQNEAQ. This CDR3 contains 12 residues. The CDR3 loop reads CASSPPLETQYF. Here the CDR3 DNA reads TGTGCCAGCAGCCCCCCACTGGAGACCCAGTACTTC.

The rearrangement links TRBV30 to TRBJ2-3; 8 nucleotides match TRBD2. Germline CDR1 and CDR2: GTSNPN and SVGIG (reference sequence). V lost 2 bases to trimming and J lost 7 bases; unmatched junction nucleotides: 5. The CDR3 is made up of 13 amino acids. In DNA form, the CDR3 reads TGTGCCTGGAGTACGGGGGGGACGAATACGCAGTATTTT. Translation gives CAWSTGGTNTQYF.

The chain couples TRBV9 to TRBJ2-3, with TRBD2 identical over 13 bases. This CDR3 is built from 17 residues. V was pared by 4 bases and J by 6 bases, with 11 bases of the junction left unmatched. CDR1 and CDR2 (germline): SGDLS, YYNGEE. As DNA, the CDR3 is TGTGCCAGCAGCCACTCGGGACTAGCGGGGAGGGGTGATACGCAGTATTTT. Its translation: CASSHSGLAGRGDTQYF.

The V and J genes are TRBV6-1 and TRBJ1-1; tentative D call: TRBD1 (5 bases). Looked up from germline, CDR1 is MNHNS and CDR2 is SASEGT. This CDR3 is built from 15 residues. V lost 8 bases, J lost 4 bases, and 20 bases lay in between. The CDR3 sequence is CASRQGDYEGTEAFF. The DNA for the CDR3 is TGTGCCAGCCGACAAGGGGACTATGAGGGCACTGAAGCTTTCTTT.